The 19 T cell receptor beta chains below come from one sample, sequenced in a study of blood T cell repertoires in COVID-19. TCRdb's table, derived via immunoSEQ multiplex PCR, lists solely in-frame clones and lacks some. Of about 44,000 clones in the sample, approximately 70% were seen once. The specimen sequenced was peripheral blood. The receptors come from a man aged 80 or over with acute or convalescent COVID-19.

The CDR3 region is CASSLGLGTSGGGTGELFF. In DNA, the CDR3 is TGTGCCAGCAGCTTAGGACTCGGGACTAGCGGGGGGGGCACCGGGGAGCTGTTTTTT. The chain couples TRBV5-5 to TRBJ2-2, with 16 bases aligning to TRBD2. V was clipped by 2 bases and J by 4 bases; unmatched bases: 8. The CDR3 consists of 19 residues. Germline CDR1 SGHKS, CDR2 YYEKEE (reference sequence).

The gene calls are TRBV30 and TRBJ1-3, with D unclear. Per germline, CDR1 GTSNPN and CDR2 SVGIG (reference sequence). The CDR3 loop spans 14 amino acids. The V end was cut by 0 bases, the J end by 3 bases, with 9 bases between. The CDR3 here is CAWSVGGGGNTIYF. CDR3 DNA sequence: TGTGCCTGGAGTGTCGGTGGAGGTGGAAACACCATATATTTT.

This clone was detected once. J is TRBJ2-7 and V is TRBV6-5, with TRBD2 matching 12 bases. Losses at the gene ends were 0 bases for V and 3 bases for J; bases not matched to a gene: 0. Per germline, CDR1 MNHEY and CDR2 SVGAGI. The CDR3 totals 15 residues. The CDR3 DNA follows: TGTGCCAGCAGTTACTCGACTAGCGGGAGCTACGAGCAGTACTTC. It yields the protein CASSYSTSGSYEQYF.

The chain couples TRBV20-1 to TRBJ2-7; 7 bases align to TRBD2. This CDR3 region has 11 residues. With 4 bases clipped from V and 7 bases from J, the junction kept 4 bases outside the gene matches. Germline V gene sequence: CDR1 DFQATT, CDR2 SNEGSKA (reference sequence). The CDR3: CSAIRGVEQYF. CDR3 DNA: TGCAGTGCTATTCGGGGGGTTGAGCAGTACTTC.

The genes are TRBV27 and TRBJ2-7; perhaps TRBD1 as D (8 bases). Trimming removed 6 bases at V and 3 bases at J, with 18 bases between. Germline-derived CDR1 and CDR2 are MNHEY and SMNVEV (reference sequence). This CDR3 is 15 amino acids long. The CDR3 bases are TGTGCCAGCAGCGCGACAGGGGAGGGGTACTACGAGCAGTACTTC. It encodes CASSATGEGYYEQYF.

The chain uses TRBV21-1 and TRBJ2-3; the D call TRBD1 from the table was never checked on the DNA. TRBV21-1 is described as a pseudogene. This CDR3 has 15 amino acids. CDR3 sequence (DNA): TGTGCCAGCAGAAGGGGGACAGGGTTCCCAGATACGCAGTATTTT. This sequence encodes CASRRGTGFPDTQYF.

V is TRBV2 and J is TRBJ1-5; 7 nucleotides align to TRBD1. The CDR3 extends over 14 amino acids. Germline CDR1 and CDR2: SNHLY and FYNNEI. V lost 5 bases, J lost 3 bases, and 4 bases stayed unmatched. The CDR3 spells CASSSTGTNQPQHF. DNA for the CDR3: TGTGCCAGCAGTTCGACAGGGACCAATCAGCCCCAGCATTTT.

The genes are TRBV29-1 and TRBJ2-2, with 10 bases fitting TRBD2. V trimming: 1 base; J trimming: 5 bases; junction bases outside the gene matches: 7. Germline V gene data show CDR1 as SQVTM and CDR2 as ANQGSEA. The CDR3 contains 16 residues. The CDR3 reads CSVEGPSGRGTGELFF. CDR3 bases: TGCAGCGTTGAAGGCCCCAGCGGGAGGGGTACCGGGGAGCTGTTTTTT.

This clone was observed once. The chain has TRBV12-3 or TRBV12-4 and TRBJ1-5, with D possibly being TRBD1 (5 bases). Trimming removed 3 bases at V and 7 bases at J, with 7 bases between. The CDR3 covers 12 residues. CDR3 loop: CASSFWGQPQHF. The CDR3 coding sequence is TGTGCCAGCAGTTTTTGGGGCCAGCCCCAGCATTTT.

The genes are TRBV5-1 and TRBJ2-1; 12 bases map to TRBD2. Trimming removed 5 bases from V and 6 bases from J; junction bases left unmatched: 9. Germline-derived CDR1 and CDR2 are SGHRS and YFSETQ. The CDR3 has 16 amino acids. CDR3 loop: CASSSRLAGVINEQFF. DNA of the CDR3: TGCGCCAGCAGTTCGCGACTAGCGGGAGTAATCAATGAGCAGTTCTTC.

The V gene is TRBV7-9, the J gene TRBJ1-1, with D perhaps matching TRBD1 (6 bases). Per the germline V gene, CDR1 is SEHNR and CDR2 is FQNEAQ (reference sequence). The V and J ends lost 5 bases and 1 base respectively, with 11 bases between them. CDR3 length equals 14 residues. The CDR3 region is CASSPRQANTEAFF. The CDR3 DNA is TGTGCCAGCAGCCCCAGACAGGCGAACACTGAAGCTTTCTTT. Together with reference TRBV7-9 and TRBJ1-1, the CDR3 gives the full variable domain: DTGVSQNPRHKITKRGQNVTFRCDPISEHNRLYWYRQTLGQGPEFLTYFQNEAQLEKSRLLSDRFSAERPKGSFSTLEIQRTEQGDSAMYLCASSPRQANTEAFFGQGTRLTVV.

The V gene is TRBV14, the J gene TRBJ2-5; a possible D gene is TRBD1 (5 bases). Per the germline V gene, CDR1 is SGHDN and CDR2 is FVKESK. CDR3 length equals 15 residues. Trimming stripped 2 bases from V and 1 base from J, with 11 bases between. CDR3 region: CASSQTGRPQETQYF. The DNA for the CDR3 is TGTGCCAGCAGCCAAACAGGCCGGCCCCAAGAGACCCAGTACTTC.

J is TRBJ2-3 and V is TRBV5-1; 7 bases are a match to TRBD1. J was trimmed by 0 bases and V by 4 bases; bases with no gene match: 5. This CDR3 has 15 residues. Germline-derived CDR1 and CDR2 are SGHRS and YFSETQ. The DNA for the CDR3 is TGCGCCAGCAGCCGAACAGGGGATAGCACAGATACGCAGTATTTT. This encodes CASSRTGDSTDTQYF. The variable domain in full, completed from reference TRBV5-1 and TRBJ2-3, reads KAGVTQTPRYLIKTRGQQVTLSCSPISGHRSVSWYQQTPGQGLQFLFEYFSETQRNKGNFPGRFSGRQFSNSRSEMNVSTLELGDSALYLCASSRTGDSTDTQYFGPGTRLTVL.

The J gene is TRBJ2-6, the V gene TRBV18, with a possible D match to TRBD1 (7 bases). The CDR3 consists of 20 residues. CDR1 is KGHSH, CDR2 LQKENI, per germline. Trimming took off 2 bases at V and 0 bases at J, with 20 bases between the two ends. The CDR3 here is CASSPKGRGQGVSGANVLTF. The CDR3 DNA is TGTGCCAGCTCACCAAAAGGACGGGGGCAGGGGGTCTCTGGGGCCAACGTCCTGACTTTC. The complete variable domain, with remaining parts taken from reference TRBV18 and TRBJ2-6, reads NAGVMQNPRHLVRRRGQEARLRCSPMKGHSHVYWYRQLPEEGLKFMVYLQKENIIDESGMPKERFSAEFPKEGPSILRIQQVVRGDSAAYFCASSPKGRGQGVSGANVLTFGAGSRLTVL.

V and J are TRBV3-1 (or the pseudogene TRBV3-2) and TRBJ1-1; weak D call: TRBD1 (5 bases). V was clipped by 1 base and J by 3 bases, with 9 bases between them. From germline, CDR1 is LGHDT and CDR2 YNNKEL (reference sequence). The CDR3 has 14 amino acids. DNA of the CDR3: TGTGCCAGCAGCCAAGTAGACAGACACACTGAAGCTTTCTTT. Translated, it gives CASSQVDRHTEAFF.

The rearrangement joins TRBV2 to TRBJ2-5; a weak D match, TRBD1 (6 bases). Germline V gives CDR1 SNHLY, CDR2 FYNNEI. The CDR3 is made up of 13 amino acids. V was trimmed by 6 bases and J by 2 bases, leaving 10 bases between them. CDR3 residues: CASRQGQQETQYF. The DNA of the CDR3 is TGTGCCAGCAGGCAGGGGCAGCAAGAGACCCAGTACTTC.

The chain carries TRBV5-1 and TRBJ1-1; 7 bases are shared with TRBD1. CDR1 is SGHRS, CDR2 YFSETQ, per germline. The ends lost 4 bases at V and 6 bases at J; junction bases unmatched: 9. The length of the CDR3 is 14 residues. The CDR3 is CASSGGTVGAEAFF. The CDR3 DNA reads as TGCGCCAGCAGCGGGGGGACAGTAGGCGCTGAAGCTTTCTTT.

V usage is TRBV19 and J usage is TRBJ2-7; 8 bases align to TRBD2. This CDR3 region has 15 residues. The germline gives CDR1 LNHDA, CDR2 SQIVND (reference sequence). Trimming took 4 bases from V and 2 from J; bases not matched to a gene: 7. The CDR3 nucleotides are TGTGCCAGTAGTAGATCTAGCGGGCGCACCTACGAGCAGTACTTC. It codes for CASSRSSGRTYEQYF.

The V call is TRBV10-3, the J call TRBJ2-3, with 12 bases lining up with TRBD2. Germline V lookup: CDR1 ENHRY, CDR2 SYGVKD. J gave up 2 bases and V 2 bases, and 8 bases lay outside the gene matches. The CDR3 covers 18 residues. The CDR3 protein is CAISEAKLAGGPTDTQYF. The CDR3, as DNA: TGTGCCATCAGTGAGGCCAAACTAGCGGGAGGTCCCACAGATACGCAGTATTTT.